This TCR beta chain emerged from a study of CD8 T cell repertoires and HIV-1 epitope variants. For the study at large: A 10-day culture received IL-2, IL-7 and IL-15 on days 3 and 7. Separate from the cultures, 1M uncultured T cells served as baseline.

This clone was seen a few times. The method was immunoSEQ multiplex PCR; TCRdb's version includes in-frame clones alone and lacks a portion of them. The table shows under 100,000 clones, with 70% to 75% occurring only once. This CDR3 region has 12 residues. V was trimmed by 5 bases and J by 4 bases, leaving 10 bases between them. CDR1 is SGHRS, CDR2 YFSETQ, per germline. The chain combines TRBV5-1 with TRBJ2-7; tentative D call: TRBD1 (5 bases). The specimen was uncultured baseline CD8+ T cells from peripheral blood mononuclear cells (PBMCs). This sequence was found in a male donor with HIV. The CDR3 coding sequence is TGCGCCAGCAGACTGGGGCGGTACGAGCAGTACTTC. Translation: CASRLGRYEQYF. The variable domain in full, with the rest retrieved from reference TRBV5-1 and TRBJ2-7, is KAGVTQTPRYLIKTRGQQVTLSCSPISGHRSVSWYQQTPGQGLQFLFEYFSETQRNKGNFPGRFSGRQFSNSRSEMNVSTLELGDSALYLCASRLGRYEQYFGPGTRLTVT.